The 25 T cell receptor beta chains below all came from one sample that was sequenced in a study of vaccination and CD4 T cells after COVID-19. Their recognized antigens are unknown. The Oncomine TCR Beta short-read assay was applied to DNA of cultured CD4+ T cells. TCRdb reprocessed the PCR reads with MiXCR, giving one entry per CDR3 protein. The sample contains 13,000 to 15,000 distinct CDR3 sequences, 40% to 65% of which appear only once. Sample treatment: roughly 10-day PBMC culture with coronavirus spike peptide pools or control peptides (ViraFEST assay). The sequenced sample was CD4+ T cells from blood, cultured in vitro. These receptors came from a human donor who had recovered from COVID-19.

The chain combines TRBV12-3 or TRBV12-4 with TRBJ2-5, with 7 nucleotides matching TRBD2. This CDR3 comprises 15 residues. Trimming removed 5 bases from V and 5 bases from J; junction bases left unmatched: 11. The CDR3 coding sequence is TGTGCCAGCAGTCCCGCGGGAGAGGTCGGGGAGACCCAGTACTTC. This translates into CASSPAGEVGETQYF.

The table lists this clonotype with a few counts. The chain recombines TRBV25-1 with TRBJ2-1, with a possible D match to TRBD1 (5 bases). CDR1 is MGHDK and CDR2 is SYGVNS in the germline V gene. The CDR3 sequence is 16 residues long. Trimming took 6 bases from V and 0 from J, leaving 15 bases between them. In nucleotides, the CDR3 is TGTGCCAGCAGGGACCGAGACAGCAACTCCTACAATGAGCAGTTCTTC. Translating gives CASRDRDSNSYNEQFF.

This clonotype was detected a few times. The chain carries TRBV20-1 and TRBJ2-3; D is perhaps TRBD2 (6 bases). Trimming shortened V by 4 bases and J by 2 bases, and 10 bases separated the two germline ends. The CDR3 totals 13 residues. The germline CDR1 and CDR2 sequences are DFQATT and SNEGSKA (reference sequence). The CDR3, as DNA: TGCAGTGCTATGGCGGGAAACACAGATACGCAGTATTTT. Translating it yields CSAMAGNTDTQYF.

This clonotype has more than one count but fewer than ten. The chain has TRBV10-3 and TRBJ2-5, with D possibly matching TRBD1 (6 bases). The V end lost 6 bases, the J end lost 5 bases, and 16 bases lay between the germline ends. Germline-derived CDR1 and CDR2 are ENHRY and SYGVKD. CDR3 length: 14 amino acids. CDR3 nucleotide sequence: TGTGCCATCAGAGAGGGCAGGGGTGCTGAGACCCAGTACTTC. It translates to CAIREGRGAETQYF.

This chain connects TRBV19 to TRBJ2-3; TRBD1 agrees at 10 bases. The CDR3 is 16 residues long. J was trimmed by 2 bases and V by 5 bases; bases with no gene match: 7. Germline assignment: CDR1 LNHDA and CDR2 SQIVND (reference sequence). CDR3 nucleotide sequence: TGTGCCAGTAGTCCCCGGACAGGGGGGTACACAGATACGCAGTATTTT. Translating it yields CASSPRTGGYTDTQYF.

V usage is TRBV9 and J usage is TRBJ2-5; D gene unclear. V shed 1 base and J shed 5 bases, with 9 bases lying between them. CDR1 and CDR2 (germline): SGDLS, YYNGEE. This CDR3 has 13 amino acids. The CDR3 sequence: CASSVSPQETQYF. The CDR3 DNA sequence: TGTGCCAGCAGCGTATCTCCTCAGGAGACCCAGTACTTC.

The chain links TRBV2 to TRBJ1-5; the match to TRBD1 covers 7 bases. Unmatched junction bases numbered 3, after V lost 1 base and J lost 6 bases. The germline V gene encodes CDR1 SNHLY and CDR2 FYNNEI. This CDR3 has 14 residues. This CDR3 is CASSEVTGSQPQHF. The DNA for the CDR3 is TGTGCCAGCAGTGAAGTGACAGGGAGTCAGCCCCAGCATTTT.

This clonotype was seen a few times. The J gene is TRBJ2-6, the V gene TRBV27; D uncertain. Germline V gene data show CDR1 as MNHEY and CDR2 as SMNVEV (reference sequence). Trimming shortened V by 10 bases and J by 1 base, and 14 bases separated the two germline ends. This CDR3 has 15 residues. The CDR3 nucleotides read TGTGCCACTACGACACTGTTTTCTGGGGCCAACGTCCTGACTTTC. This encodes CATTTLFSGANVLTF.

The chain is built from TRBV6-2 or TRBV6-3 and TRBJ2-1, with D uncertain. Trimming took 0 bases from V and 0 from J, leaving 18 bases between them. Germline V gene data show CDR1 as MNHEY and CDR2 as SVGEGT. This CDR3 spans 19 amino acids. This CDR3 is CASSYSYGLELSSYNEQFF. CDR3 in DNA: TGTGCCAGCAGTTACTCGTATGGGCTTGAGCTCAGCTCCTACAATGAGCAGTTCTTC.

This clonotype has a single count. This CDR3 reads CASSADRGPTNEKLFF. CDR3 DNA: TGTGCCAGCAGTGCGGACAGGGGGCCGACTAATGAAAAACTGTTTTTT. The chain has TRBV28 and TRBJ1-4; 11 bases agree with TRBD1. This CDR3 contains 16 residues. CDR1 and CDR2 from the germline V gene are MDHEN and SYDVKM. Unmatched junction bases numbered 4, after V lost 5 bases and J lost 2 bases.

The J gene is TRBJ2-3, the V gene TRBV2; D is unresolved. CDR1 and CDR2 from the germline V gene are SNHLY and FYNNEI. The V and J ends lost 4 bases and 0 bases respectively, with 8 bases between them. The CDR3 runs 14 residues. Written as DNA, the CDR3 is TGTGCCAGCAGTGGTAGGCTTAGCACAGATACGCAGTATTTT. It is translated as CASSGRLSTDTQYF.

The rearrangement links TRBV7-8 to TRBJ2-3; possible D gene TRBD2, 5 bases. V shed 6 bases and J shed 5 bases, with 12 bases lying between them. Germline CDR1 and CDR2: SGHVS and FQNEAQ. The CDR3 has 13 amino acids. CDR3 protein: CASSFTSLDTQYF. CDR3 DNA sequence: TGTGCCAGCAGTTTTACTAGTTTAGATACGCAGTATTTT.

The J gene is TRBJ2-3, the V gene TRBV7-6, with 14 bases lining up with TRBD2. The CDR3 is 16 residues long. Germline CDR1 and CDR2: SGHVS and FNYEAQ. Trimming removed 5 bases from V and 5 bases from J; junction bases left unmatched: 6. The CDR3 here is CASSRLAGGLGDTQYF. The CDR3 coding sequence is TGTGCCAGCAGCCGACTAGCGGGAGGGCTTGGAGATACGCAGTATTTT.

The gene calls are TRBV9 and TRBJ2-1, with TRBD2 matching over 13 bases. The J segment lost 7 bases and the V segment lost 4 bases, leaving 5 bases of the junction unmatched. Germline loops: CDR1 SGDLS, CDR2 YYNGEE. CDR3 size: 15 residues. The CDR3, as DNA: TGTGCCAGCAGCCCCTGGACTAGCGGGGGAAATGAGCAGTTCTTC. Translated: CASSPWTSGGNEQFF.

The chain combines TRBV12-3 or TRBV12-4 with TRBJ2-3; possible D gene TRBD1, 6 bases. This CDR3 has 16 amino acids. V was clipped by 7 bases and J by 1 base, with 18 bases between them. CDR3 DNA: TGTGCCAGCACAGAGACAGGTTTCTCAGGCACAGATACGCAGTATTTT. As protein: CASTETGFSGTDTQYF.

The chain uses TRBV19 and TRBJ2-1; 11 bases are shared with TRBD2. With 3 bases clipped from V and 8 bases from J, the junction kept 9 bases outside the gene matches. The CDR3 is made up of 16 amino acids. The germline V gene encodes CDR1 LNHDA and CDR2 SQIVND (reference sequence). The DNA of the CDR3 is TGTGCCAGTAGTATCCTACTAGCGGGAGACGGGGATGAGCAGTTCTTC. Protein product: CASSILLAGDGDEQFF.

The gene calls are TRBV5-1 and TRBJ2-5, with D unresolved. This CDR3 region has 14 residues. The ends were cut back, 3 bases at V and 4 bases at J, with 13 bases in the middle. Germline V gene sequence: CDR1 SGHRS, CDR2 YFSETQ. The CDR3, as DNA: TGCGCCAGCAGCTCGGGCGCGGTGATAGAGACCCAGTACTTC. Translating gives CASSSGAVIETQYF.

This clonotype was seen only a few times. The chain uses TRBV30 and TRBJ1-2, with D tentatively TRBD1 (5 bases). With 5 bases removed from V and 0 bases from J, the gap between germline ends came to 10 bases. The CDR3 contains 13 residues. The germline CDR1 and CDR2 sequences are GTSNPN and SVGIG (reference sequence). For the CDR3, the DNA is TGTGCCTGGGGTCAGGGTGCTAACTATGGCTACACCTTC. Its translation is CAWGQGANYGYTF.

The chain uses TRBV25-1 and TRBJ2-1, with 7 positions matching TRBD2. Losses at the gene ends were 4 bases for V and 4 bases for J; bases not matched to a gene: 7. The CDR3 extends over 15 amino acids. From germline, CDR1 is MGHDK and CDR2 SYGVNS. In DNA form, the CDR3 reads TGTGCCAGCAGTGGCCCTAGCGGTGCGTACAATGAGCAGTTCTTC. Its protein product is CASSGPSGAYNEQFF.

V is TRBV12-3 or TRBV12-4 and J is TRBJ2-7; D is perhaps TRBD2 (6 bases). The V and J ends lost 1 base and 2 bases respectively, with 9 bases between them. CDR3 length: 14 amino acids. The CDR3 here is CASSLVTRTYEQYF. The CDR3 DNA reads as TGTGCCAGCAGTTTAGTGACTAGGACCTACGAGCAGTACTTC.

CDR3 coding DNA: TGTGCCAGCAGTTACCCGGCAAGTGCGGCCAAAAACATTCAGTACTTC. Translation gives CASSYPASAAKNIQYF. The chain employs TRBV6-2 or TRBV6-3 and TRBJ2-4; D is unclear. Per germline, CDR1 MNHEY and CDR2 SVGEGT. V lost 2 bases and J lost 1, with 12 bases in between. The CDR3 is made up of 16 amino acids.

This clonotype was observed a handful of times. The V and J genes are TRBV20-1 and TRBJ2-3, with D unresolved. CDR3 length: 15 residues. Per germline, CDR1 DFQATT and CDR2 SNEGSKA (reference sequence). V was shortened by 6 bases and J by 2 bases, with 18 bases between the two germline ends. CDR3 nucleotide sequence: TGCAGTGCCGCACGATTTATTGTCCCCACAGATACGCAGTATTTT. Protein: CSAARFIVPTDTQYF.

This chain connects TRBV12-3 or TRBV12-4 to TRBJ2-5; D gene uncertain. V lost 6 bases and J 9 bases, leaving 17 bases between the germline ends. The CDR3 runs to 13 residues. The CDR3 here is CASRPPSQVAQYF. CDR3 nucleotide sequence: TGTGCCAGCAGACCCCCATCCCAAGTCGCCCAGTACTTC.

V and J are TRBV10-3 and TRBJ1-3; D may be TRBD1 (6 bases). Germline assignment: CDR1 ENHRY and CDR2 SYGVKD. CDR3 length: 15 residues. Trimming removed 10 bases from V and 0 bases from J, with 16 bases in between. The CDR3 is CATGGQLNSGNTIYF. As DNA, the CDR3 is TGTGCCACCGGAGGACAGCTGAACTCTGGAAACACCATATATTTT.

V usage is TRBV7-6 and J usage is TRBJ1-4; 9 nucleotides agree with TRBD1. Germline loops: CDR1 SGHVS, CDR2 FNYEAQ. The CDR3 has 14 amino acids. V was pared by 4 bases and J by 10 bases, with 7 bases of the junction left unmatched. Written as DNA, the CDR3 is TGTGCCAGCAGCTCACAGGGGGCGCAGGGAAAACTGTTTTTT. Translating gives CASSSQGAQGKLFF.